The TCR beta chain under discussion was sequenced for a study of blood T cell repertoires in COVID-19. Whole-study context: Sites across the United States, Italy and Spain contributed samples from acute and convalescent COVID-19.

As originally analysed: Using reference gene primer amplification, nucleated cell counts were estimated. The protocol was immunoSEQ multiplex PCR, while the TCRdb copy is restricted to in-frame clones and leaves out a portion. The V and J calls and clone size were taken over from that table, and D and trimming were inferred from the DNA. The data contain roughly 330,000 clones, around 87% of them singletons. Participants' reported clinical history set cohort assignment. Material: PBMCs or T cells enriched from blood (not recorded which). The source of this sequence is a woman aged 30 to 39 who had recovered from COVID-19.

CDR3 nucleotides: TGTGCCAGCAGTTTATGGACAGGGGACGAGCAGTACTTC. Protein product: CASSLWTGDEQYF. The chain has TRBV12-3 or TRBV12-4 and TRBJ2-7, with 9 bases identical to TRBD1. V was pared by 2 bases and J by 5 bases, with 1 base of the junction left unmatched. This CDR3 has 13 residues.